The 28 T cell receptor beta chains given below trace back to one sample, sequenced in a study of T cell responses to AZD1222 COVID-19 vaccine. Produced via immunoSEQ multiplex PCR; TCRdb's table is partial and in-frame only. The sample consists of over 100,000 clones, about 91% of them appearing once. The sample was peripheral blood, taken on day 0 of AZD1222 vaccination. The receptors shown here come from an adult in good health.

V and J are TRBV5-1 and TRBJ2-7; 10 nucleotides agree with TRBD1. With 4 bases clipped from V and 3 bases from J, the junction kept 10 bases outside the gene matches. CDR3 length: 16 amino acids. Looked up from germline, CDR1 is SGHRS and CDR2 is YFSETQ. This CDR3 reads CASSLGSGQGFYEQYF. DNA of the CDR3: TGCGCCAGCAGCCTAGGATCGGGACAGGGGTTCTACGAGCAGTACTTC.

J is TRBJ1-4 and V is TRBV4-2; 7 nucleotides match TRBD1. The CDR3 runs to 17 residues. The germline CDR1 and CDR2 sequences are LGHNA and YNFKEQ. Trimming took 0 bases from V and 6 from J; bases not matched to a gene: 10. The CDR3, as DNA: TGTGCCAGCAGCCAAGAGACTGGAAGGGGGCAGGATGAAAAACTGTTTTTT. Amino acid sequence: CASSQETGRGQDEKLFF.

V gene TRBV14 combines with J gene TRBJ1-1, with D uncertain. The CDR3 length is 15 residues. The germline V and J ends were trimmed by 0 bases and 0 bases, with 8 bases remaining between them. CDR1 and CDR2 (germline): SGHDN, FVKESK. The CDR3 coding sequence is TGTGCCAGCAGCCAAGATTCGGGATTGAACACTGAAGCTTTCTTT. Its protein is CASSQDSGLNTEAFF.

V usage is TRBV7-6 and J usage is TRBJ1-5, with unresolved D. V lost 1 base and J 1 base, leaving 14 bases between the germline ends. The CDR3 runs 17 residues. Germline loops: CDR1 SGHVS, CDR2 FNYEAQ. The CDR3 nucleotides read TGTGCCAGCAGCTTAGGGGAAGTGCCCATAAGCAATCAGCCCCAGCATTTT. This gives the protein CASSLGEVPISNQPQHF.

This sequence joins TRBV7-9 and TRBJ2-7; D remains ambiguous. Germline V lookup: CDR1 SEHNR, CDR2 FQNEAQ (reference sequence). The CDR3 totals 15 residues. Trimming pared 5 bases from V and 0 bases from J, leaving 14 bases between. This CDR3 reads CASSIDTLLSYEQYF. The CDR3 bases are TGTGCCAGCAGCATCGATACACTCCTCTCCTACGAGCAGTACTTC.

V and J are TRBV14 and TRBJ2-2, with 7 bases fitting TRBD1. The V segment lost 4 bases and the J segment 4 bases; nucleotides outside the gene matches: 9. The CDR3 loop spans 16 amino acids. CDR1 SGHDN and CDR2 FVKESK come from the germline V gene. CDR3 in amino acids: CASSRINPGGTGELFF. The CDR3 nucleotides read TGTGCCAGCAGCCGGATCAACCCAGGGGGCACCGGGGAGCTGTTTTTT.

The chain combines TRBV30 with TRBJ1-2; D might be TRBD1 (5 bases). V was trimmed by 0 bases and J by 4 bases, leaving 15 bases between them. The CDR3 has 15 residues. Germline V CDR1 and CDR2: GTSNPN, SVGIG (reference sequence). CDR3 in amino acids: CAWSVHTGESYGYTF. Written as DNA, the CDR3 is TGTGCCTGGAGTGTACACACAGGAGAATCCTATGGCTACACCTTC.

The chain carries TRBV5-6 and TRBJ2-2, with D maybe TRBD2 (6 bases). The CDR3 sequence is 15 residues long. Germline V gene sequence: CDR1 SGHDT, CDR2 YYEEEE. V gave up 6 bases and J gave up 4 bases, with 16 bases separating them. CDR3 amino acids: CASTPRVGGTGELFF. The DNA for the CDR3 is TGTGCCAGCACCCCCAGGGTGGGAGGCACCGGGGAGCTGTTTTTT.

This clone was detected only a few times. The rearrangement uses TRBV27 and TRBJ2-2; either TRBD1 or TRBD2 may fit D (6 bases each). This CDR3 comprises 19 residues. Trimming removed 4 bases from V and 0 bases from J, with 21 bases in between. CDR1 is MNHEY, CDR2 SMNVEV, per germline (reference sequence). The CDR3 nucleotides are TGTGCCAGCAGTTCGACCAGACTAGTGGGGGCTTCGAACACCGGGGAGCTGTTTTTT. Translated: CASSSTRLVGASNTGELFF.

The chain recombines TRBV5-1 with TRBJ1-3; D is unresolved. The CDR3 totals 16 residues. The V end was cut by 0 bases, the J end by 3 bases, with 13 bases between. Germline values: CDR1 SGHRS, CDR2 YFSETQ. The CDR3 spells CASSLDGFINGNTIYF. CDR3 coding DNA: TGCGCCAGCAGCTTGGATGGTTTCATAAATGGAAACACCATATATTTT.

The chain uses TRBV5-5 and TRBJ2-5; perhaps D is TRBD1 or TRBD2 (5 bases each). Between the trimmed V and J ends, which lost 3 bases and 4 bases, there was a span of 19 bases. This CDR3 comprises 16 residues. Looked up from germline, CDR1 is SGHKS and CDR2 is YYEKEE (reference sequence). CDR3 sequence reads: CASSSPGQTGSETQYF. In DNA, the CDR3 is TGTGCCAGCAGCTCTCCAGGACAAACGGGGTCAGAGACCCAGTACTTC.

The rearrangement links TRBV30 to TRBJ1-6, with D possibly TRBD1 on 6 matching bases. Germline V gene data show CDR1 as GTSNPN and CDR2 as SVGIG (reference sequence). This CDR3 spans 16 amino acids. The V gene lost 0 bases and the J gene lost 0 bases, with 9 bases spanning the gap. The CDR3 bases are TGTGCCTGGAGTGTGGACAGCGTCTCCTATAATTCACCCCTCCACTTT. Translated, it gives CAWSVDSVSYNSPLHF.

Details on this clone: Other DNA sequences in the same sample also yield this CDR3. The J gene is TRBJ2-7, the V gene TRBV6-5, with D possibly being TRBD1 or TRBD2 (6 bases each). V shed 0 bases and J shed 2 bases, with 8 bases lying between them. Germline assignment: CDR1 MNHEY and CDR2 SVGAGI. The CDR3 loop spans 14 amino acids. CDR3 in amino acids: CASSYSGGTYEQYF. The CDR3 bases are TGTGCCAGCAGTTACTCAGGGGGGACCTACGAGCAGTACTTC.

This chain joins TRBV29-1 and TRBJ1-3; possible D gene TRBD1, 5 bases. The V gene's germline CDR1 is SQVTM and CDR2 ANQGSEA. CDR3 length equals 14 residues. Deletions cut 4 bases from V and 0 bases from J, with 10 bases between. In DNA, the CDR3 is TGCAGCGTTGTGGGGCTTCTCTCTGGAAACACCATATATTTT. It encodes CSVVGLLSGNTIYF.

The rearrangement uses TRBV3-1 (or the pseudogene TRBV3-2) and TRBJ1-1; D is unresolved. This CDR3 is 15 amino acids long. The germline V gene encodes CDR1 LGHDT and CDR2 YNNKEL (reference sequence). V lost 4 bases and J 3 bases, leaving 15 bases between the germline ends. The CDR3 region is CASSPQDGSYTEAFF. As DNA, the CDR3 is TGTGCCAGCAGCCCGCAGGATGGAAGTTACACTGAAGCTTTCTTT.

The J gene is TRBJ1-5, the V gene TRBV25-1; D is perhaps TRBD1 (5 bases). The ends were cut back, 2 bases at V and 7 bases at J, with 12 bases in the middle. The CDR3 length is 14 residues. Per germline, CDR1 MGHDK and CDR2 SYGVNS. The CDR3 loop reads CASSEAGVRQPQHF. DNA for the CDR3: TGTGCCAGCAGTGAAGCGGGGGTGCGGCAGCCCCAGCATTTT. Combining the CDR3 with reference TRBV25-1 and TRBJ1-5 gives the whole variable domain EADIYQTPRYLVIGTGKKITLECSQTMGHDKMYWYQQDPGMELHLIHYSYGVNSTEKGDLSSESTVSRIRTEHFPLTLESARPSHTSQYLCASSEAGVRQPQHFGDGTRLSIL.

This chain uses TRBV15 with TRBJ1-1, with D perhaps matching TRBD1 (5 bases). CDR3 length: 13 amino acids. V lost 5 bases, J lost 1 base, and 8 bases lay in between. Germline CDR1 LNHNV, CDR2 YYDKDF (reference sequence). CDR3 sequence: CATSGRGNTEAFF. The CDR3 coding sequence is TGTGCCACCAGCGGAAGGGGGAACACTGAAGCTTTCTTT.

The chain combines TRBV9 with TRBJ1-2, with D perhaps TRBD1 (5 bases). V was clipped by 3 bases and J by 7 bases, with 22 bases between them. This CDR3 has 16 residues. The germline gives CDR1 SGDLS, CDR2 YYNGEE. CDR3 protein: CASSGNPGTPFGGYTF. CDR3 in DNA: TGTGCCAGCAGCGGCAACCCCGGGACCCCTTTCGGTGGCTACACCTTC.

This clone has a single count. The chain uses TRBV14 and TRBJ1-3; D perhaps matches TRBD1 (6 bases). In germline, CDR1 is SGHDN, CDR2 FVKESK. This CDR3 has 15 amino acids. The V and J ends lost 1 base and 3 bases respectively, with 10 bases between them. CDR3 sequence (DNA): TGTGCCAGCAGCCAAGTTGGGGGGCGTGGAAACACCATATATTTT. Its protein product is CASSQVGGRGNTIYF.

The V and J genes are TRBV30 and TRBJ1-2, with D perhaps TRBD1 (6 bases). The germline V gene has CDR1 GTSNPN and CDR2 SVGIG (reference sequence). The CDR3 has 13 amino acids. V shed 3 bases and J shed 3 bases, with 11 bases lying between them. The CDR3 here is CAWSRRGDYGYTF. In nucleotides, the CDR3 is TGTGCCTGGAGCCGAAGGGGGGACTATGGCTACACCTTC.

CDR3 sequence: CASSFGGLTGELFF. DNA of the CDR3: TGTGCCAGCAGCTTCGGGGGGCTCACCGGGGAGCTGTTTTTT. The J gene is TRBJ2-2, the V gene TRBV5-4; maybe TRBD2 (7 bases). V shed 2 bases and J shed 4 bases, with 9 bases lying between them. CDR3 size: 14 residues. Germline-derived CDR1 and CDR2 are SGHNT and YYREEE (reference sequence).

V is TRBV30 and J is TRBJ2-5; D not resolved. V was shortened by 0 bases and J by 7 bases, with 15 bases between the two germline ends. There are 14 residues in the CDR3. Germline CDR1 GTSNPN, CDR2 SVGIG (reference sequence). Here the CDR3 reads CAWSVGVSVGTQYF. In DNA, the CDR3 is TGTGCCTGGAGTGTAGGTGTCTCCGTCGGGACCCAGTACTTC.

This chain uses TRBV10-3 with TRBJ1-3; TRBD1 agrees at 7 bases. The junction had 4 bases not matched to a gene; V was cut back by 2 bases and J by 0 bases. CDR3 length equals 16 residues. Germline CDR1 and CDR2: ENHRY and SYGVKD. CDR3 in DNA: TGTGCCATCAGTGAGCGGGACAGTAACTCTGGAAACACCATATATTTT. Its protein is CAISERDSNSGNTIYF.

This chain uses TRBV30 with TRBJ1-6; 8 nucleotides agree with TRBD1. V dropped 1 base and J dropped 10; count of bases not matched to a gene: 6. CDR1 GTSNPN and CDR2 SVGIG come from the germline V gene (reference sequence). There are 14 residues in the CDR3. CDR3 DNA: TGTGCCTGGAGTGGCGGACAGGGTACCTCACCCCTCCACTTT. Protein product: CAWSGGQGTSPLHF. Complete variable domain (other parts from reference TRBV30 and TRBJ1-6): SQTIHQWPATLVQPVGSPLSLECTVEGTSNPNLYWYRQAAGRGLQLLFYSVGIGQISSEVPQNLSASRPQDRQFILSSKKLLLSDSGFYLCAWSGGQGTSPLHFGNGTRLTVT.

This sequence joins TRBV6-5 and TRBJ1-2; D might be TRBD1 (5 bases). The V gene lost 6 bases and the J gene lost 4 bases, with 12 bases spanning the gap. This CDR3 is 13 amino acids long. The germline V gene encodes CDR1 MNHEY and CDR2 SVGAGI. CDR3 protein: CASRGDGGYGYTF. The DNA of the CDR3 is TGTGCCAGCAGGGGGGACGGGGGCTATGGCTACACCTTC.

The rearrangement joins TRBV19 to TRBJ2-7, with 8 positions matching TRBD2. This CDR3 is 15 amino acids long. The germline V gene has CDR1 LNHDA and CDR2 SQIVND (reference sequence). The V gene end was trimmed by 5 bases and the J gene end by 2 bases; junction bases not matched to a gene: 8. CDR3 coding DNA: TGTGCCAGTAGTCCCCGGGAGGGCGGGACCTACGAGCAGTACTTC. This gives the protein CASSPREGGTYEQYF.

V usage is TRBV6-5 and J usage is TRBJ2-6; D may be TRBD1 (5 bases). Germline V gene sequence: CDR1 MNHEY, CDR2 SVGAGI. V lost 8 bases to trimming and J lost 0 bases, with 11 bases between them. The CDR3 spans 15 residues. CDR3 coding DNA: TGTGCCAGCGACAGCATTTTCTCTGGGGCCAACGTCCTGACTTTC. Encoded protein: CASDSIFSGANVLTF.

This chain uses TRBV4-1 with TRBJ1-5; D remains ambiguous. The germline V and J ends were trimmed by 2 bases and 3 bases, with 8 bases remaining between them. The germline V gene encodes CDR1 MGHRA and CDR2 YSYEKL. The CDR3 consists of 14 residues. The CDR3 sequence: CASSQMGLNQPQHF. CDR3 nucleotide sequence: TGCGCCAGCAGCCAAATGGGCCTCAATCAGCCCCAGCATTTT.